These 32 T cell receptor beta chains originate from one sample sequenced in a study of early T cells in non-severe SARS-CoV-2 infection. MiXCR, applied by TCRdb to the 5' RACE reads, yields one record per CDR3 protein. Among tens of thousands of distinct CDR3 sequences listed, roughly 10% were seen once. Sample: whole blood, taken at baseline. The source of these receptors is an adult who was a healthcare worker with PCR-confirmed SARS-CoV-2 infection or an uninfected control (not recorded which).

This clonotype showed up many times. The chain employs TRBV29-1 and TRBJ1-1; D is uncertain. V gave up 6 bases and J gave up 1 base, with 15 bases separating them. The germline V gene encodes CDR1 SQVTM and CDR2 ANQGSEA. The CDR3 extends over 14 amino acids. CDR3 coding DNA: TGCAGCGTCCGTAGCGACATCCCGAACACTGAAGCTTTCTTT. It specifies CSVRSDIPNTEAFF.

Notes on this clonotype: One end of the junction varies from germline; a read error may be responsible. This chain connects TRBV3-1 to TRBJ2-5, with 8 positions matching TRBD1. CDR1 LGHDT and CDR2 YNNKEL come from the germline V gene (reference sequence). The CDR3 loop spans 14 amino acids. The CDR3 reads CAGSQDAGTGTQYF. CDR3 in DNA: TGTGCCGGCAGCCAAGATGCAGGGACAGGGACCCAGTACTTC.

This clonotype was seen at least ten times. V is TRBV6-6 and J is TRBJ2-3; D is unresolved. The CDR3 contains 13 residues. Germline lookup yields CDR1 MNHNY and CDR2 SVGAGI (reference sequence). V shed 7 bases and J shed 2 bases, with 10 bases lying between them. As DNA, the CDR3 is TGTGCCAGCAAATACCGGATCACAGATACGCAGTATTTT. This sequence encodes CASKYRITDTQYF.

This clonotype was recorded a few times. This chain connects TRBV5-1 to TRBJ2-5; no clear D. This CDR3 region has 14 residues. V dropped 4 bases and J dropped 4 bases, with 14 bases sitting between them. The V gene's germline CDR1 is SGHRS and CDR2 YFSETQ. The CDR3 bases are TGCGCCAGCAGCGCGACTGACTCGGGAGAGACCCAGTACTTC. This gives the protein CASSATDSGETQYF.

This clonotype was detected ten times or more. This chain uses TRBV27 with TRBJ1-6, with 7 bases matching TRBD1. The germline V gene has CDR1 MNHEY and CDR2 SMNVEV (reference sequence). The CDR3 is made up of 16 amino acids. V shed 5 bases, J shed 12 bases, and the junction held 16 bases outside the gene matches. The CDR3 reads CASSPEAGTAFRPLHF. The CDR3 coding sequence is TGTGCCAGCAGTCCAGAAGCCGGGACAGCCTTCCGACCCCTCCACTTT.

This clonotype was seen at least ten times. This chain uses TRBV12-3 or TRBV12-4 with TRBJ1-1; no definite D call. This CDR3 is built from 12 residues. V was cut by 2 bases and J by 7 bases, with 8 bases left in between. The CDR3 region is CASSLFGIEAFF. The DNA for the CDR3 is TGTGCCAGCAGTTTATTCGGAATTGAAGCTTTCTTT.

The chain employs TRBV5-4 and TRBJ2-2; 7 nucleotides match TRBD1. The CDR3 contains 16 residues. Germline CDR1 SGHNT, CDR2 YYREEE (reference sequence). The ends lost 0 bases at V and 4 bases at J; junction bases unmatched: 6. CDR3 residues: CASSLGQGGGTGELFF. Here the CDR3 DNA reads TGTGCCAGCAGCTTGGGACAGGGTGGCGGCACCGGGGAGCTGTTTTTT.

The table lists this clonotype with many counts. Written as DNA, the CDR3 is TGTGCCAGTAGTATAGTCCCGGGAGGGGACACCGGGGAGCTGTTTTTT. This translates into CASSIVPGGDTGELFF. The J gene is TRBJ2-2, the V gene TRBV19, with TRBD2 matching over 8 bases. V lost 1 base, J lost 3 bases, and 4 bases stayed unmatched. CDR1 is LNHDA and CDR2 is SQIVND in the germline V gene (reference sequence). The CDR3 extends over 16 amino acids.

A few counts support this clonotype. This chain connects TRBV6-2 or TRBV6-3 to TRBJ2-1; D possibly corresponds to TRBD2 (5 bases). The CDR3 runs to 13 residues. V shed 8 bases and J shed 4 bases, with 12 bases lying between them. Germline V lookup: CDR1 MNHEY, CDR2 SVGEGT. The DNA for the CDR3 is TGTGCCAGCGGGAAGGACTCTTACAATGAGCAGTTCTTC. It translates to CASGKDSYNEQFF.

This clonotype was seen only a few times. This rearrangement joins TRBV11-2 to TRBJ1-1; D is unclear. The germline V gene encodes CDR1 SGHAT and CDR2 FQNNGV. This CDR3 has 12 residues. Trimming shortened V by 3 bases and J by 3 bases, and 5 bases separated the two germline ends. CDR3 bases: TGTGCCAGCAGCTTGAGGTACACTGAAGCTTTCTTT. Translating gives CASSLRYTEAFF.

A few counts support this clonotype. This sequence joins TRBV24-1 and TRBJ2-3; D tentatively reads TRBD1 or TRBD2 (5 bases each). Trimming pared 4 bases from V and 6 bases from J, leaving 16 bases between. The V gene's germline CDR1 is KGHDR and CDR2 SFDVKD. The CDR3 sequence is 15 residues long. DNA of the CDR3: TGTGCCACCAGTGACCCCGACAGACTATTGGATACGCAGTATTTT. Its translation: CATSDPDRLLDTQYF.

The chain combines TRBV5-1 with TRBJ2-3; TRBD1 aligns across 7 bases. Germline CDR1 reads SGHRS; CDR2 reads YFSETQ. V gave up 0 bases and J gave up 2 bases; unmatched junction bases: 9. The length of the CDR3 is 17 residues. In nucleotides, the CDR3 is TGCGCCAGCAGCTTGGTCCGCACAGGGGTAAACACAGATACGCAGTATTTT. It encodes CASSLVRTGVNTDTQYF.

The chain joins TRBV6-1 to TRBJ2-7; D gene unclear. The CDR3 is made up of 10 amino acids. CDR1 is MNHNS and CDR2 is SASEGT in the germline V gene. Trimming pared 6 bases from V and 3 bases from J, leaving 3 bases between. CDR3 sequence (DNA): TGTGCCAGCAGAAACTACGAGCAGTACTTC. This encodes CASRNYEQYF.

This clonotype was observed many times. This chain links TRBV28 with TRBJ1-1; weak D call: TRBD1 (6 bases). This CDR3 is built from 15 residues. The V gene's germline CDR1 is MDHEN and CDR2 SYDVKM. V was trimmed by 6 bases and J by 1 base, leaving 15 bases between them. The CDR3, as DNA: TGTGCCAGCAGCCGAGGAGACAGGCCGAACACTGAAGCTTTCTTT. The encoded protein is CASSRGDRPNTEAFF.

The sample holds a few counts of this clonotype. This chain connects TRBV7-2 to TRBJ2-5; D gene unclear. Deletions cut 3 bases from V and 0 bases from J, with 8 bases between. The CDR3 extends over 14 amino acids. The germline V gene encodes CDR1 SGHTA and CDR2 FQGNSA. The DNA for the CDR3 is TGTGCCAGCAGCTTCGACAAGTACCAAGAGACCCAGTACTTC. Translated, it gives CASSFDKYQETQYF.

The chain recombines TRBV5-4 with TRBJ2-2; the match to TRBD1 covers 7 bases. The V and J ends lost 1 base and 7 bases, in that order; junction bases with no gene match: 7. The CDR3 spans 15 residues. Germline values: CDR1 SGHNT, CDR2 YYREEE (reference sequence). The CDR3 is CASSLPRQGNGELFF. CDR3 bases: TGTGCCAGCAGCTTGCCGAGACAGGGAAACGGGGAGCTGTTTTTT.

This clonotype was counted at least ten times. The CDR3 DNA reads TGTGCCAGCAGTTTATCCGGGCCGGACAGGGGGCGCGGTGAGCAGTTCTTC. Encoded protein: CASSLSGPDRGRGEQFF. The rearrangement uses TRBV27 and TRBJ2-1; 11 bases are a match to TRBD1. This CDR3 region has 17 residues. V dropped 0 bases and J dropped 9; count of bases not matched to a gene: 10. Germline lookup yields CDR1 MNHEY and CDR2 SMNVEV (reference sequence).

This clonotype was observed a handful of times. CDR3 residues: CASSRQGNTEAFF. The CDR3 coding sequence is TGTGCCAGCAGTCGTCAGGGGAACACTGAAGCTTTCTTT. The chain combines TRBV7-2 with TRBJ1-1; D perhaps matches TRBD1 (5 bases). V was clipped by 6 bases and J by 1 base, with 9 bases between them. Germline V lookup: CDR1 SGHTA, CDR2 FQGNSA. CDR3 length equals 13 residues.

The rearrangement joins TRBV7-9 to TRBJ2-1; D gene unclear. This CDR3 comprises 13 residues. Germline lookup yields CDR1 SEHNR and CDR2 FQNEAQ (reference sequence). The V gene lost 1 base and the J gene lost 14 bases, with 15 bases spanning the gap. CDR3 sequence reads: CASSLELGRAEFF. CDR3 DNA sequence: TGTGCCAGCAGCTTAGAGCTTGGCCGGGCTGAGTTCTTC.

This clonotype was found many times. The chain links TRBV7-7 to TRBJ2-5, with D tentatively TRBD1 (6 bases). This CDR3 contains 15 residues. CDR1 is SSHAT, CDR2 FNYEAQ, per germline (reference sequence). The V end was cut by 5 bases, the J end by 5 bases, with 18 bases between. The CDR3 DNA is TGTGCCAGCAGCCGAGACAGGCTTCCGGAGGAGACCCAGTACTTC. It translates to CASSRDRLPEETQYF.

Ten or more counts support this clonotype. This chain joins TRBV7-8 and TRBJ2-2, with 7 bases matching TRBD2. Germline V gene data show CDR1 as SGHVS and CDR2 as FQNEAQ. V lost 5 bases to trimming and J lost 1 base; unmatched junction nucleotides: 10. The CDR3 loop spans 17 amino acids. In DNA form, the CDR3 reads TGTGCCAGCAGCCTACCCACTACTAGCGTGAACACCGGGGAGCTGTTTTTT. Protein product: CASSLPTTSVNTGELFF.

The chain carries TRBV27 and TRBJ1-5; D is unclear. CDR3 length equals 14 residues. The germline V and J ends were trimmed by 5 bases and 7 bases, with 15 bases remaining between them. Germline CDR1 is MNHEY and CDR2 is SMNVEV (reference sequence). CDR3 sequence (DNA): TGTGCCAGCAGTCGCACATGGGCCGACCAGCCCCAGCATTTT. This encodes CASSRTWADQPQHF.

This clonotype was counted only a few times. The V gene is TRBV6-1, the J gene TRBJ2-7, with D maybe TRBD2 (5 bases). CDR3 length equals 14 residues. Per germline, CDR1 MNHNS and CDR2 SASEGT. The V and J ends lost 2 bases and 3 bases respectively, with 11 bases between them. CDR3 nucleotides: TGTGCCAGCAGTGAACTAGCCGGGGTCTACGAGCAGTACTTC. Encoded protein: CASSELAGVYEQYF.

This clonotype was detected only a few times. The chain has TRBV11-2 and TRBJ1-3, with D uncertain. Trimming left V 5 bases short and J 2 bases short, with 13 bases between. Looked up from germline, CDR1 is SGHAT and CDR2 is FQNNGV. The CDR3 spans 15 residues. The CDR3 loop is CASSLVRIAGNTIYF. CDR3 DNA: TGTGCCAGCAGCCTCGTAAGGATTGCTGGAAACACCATATATTTT.

This clonotype was observed at least ten times. The chain carries TRBV20-1 and TRBJ2-5; D is possibly TRBD1 or TRBD2 (5 bases each). V dropped 6 bases and J dropped 5 bases, with 19 bases sitting between them. CDR1 and CDR2 from the germline V gene are DFQATT and SNEGSKA (reference sequence). The CDR3 is 14 amino acids. The CDR3: CSAPSGTRDETQYF. The CDR3 DNA follows: TGCAGTGCGCCCTCGGGGACCCGGGATGAGACCCAGTACTTC.

This clonotype was observed a handful of times. V and J are TRBV20-1 and TRBJ2-1; perhaps TRBD1 as D (6 bases). Germline V CDR1 and CDR2: DFQATT, SNEGSKA (reference sequence). The length of the CDR3 is 15 residues. Between the trimmed V and J ends, which lost 4 bases and 6 bases, there was a span of 19 bases. CDR3 amino acids: CSAKQGQQNLNEQFF. The DNA for the CDR3 is TGCAGTGCTAAACAAGGACAGCAGAACCTCAATGAGCAGTTCTTC.

The chain carries TRBV7-9 and TRBJ2-1, with D perhaps matching TRBD2 (7 bases). The V and J ends lost 4 bases and 0 bases respectively, with 13 bases between them. There are 16 residues in the CDR3. CDR1 is SEHNR and CDR2 is FQNEAQ in the germline V gene (reference sequence). CDR3 nucleotide sequence: TGTGCCAGCAGCTCCGGGGGGCCGCTCTCCTACAATGAGCAGTTCTTC. Translation: CASSSGGPLSYNEQFF. Full variable domain (rest looked up from reference TRBV7-9 and TRBJ2-1): DTGVSQNPRHKITKRGQNVTFRCDPISEHNRLYWYRQTLGQGPEFLTYFQNEAQLEKSRLLSDRFSAERPKGSFSTLEIQRTEQGDSAMYLCASSSGGPLSYNEQFFGPGTRLTVL.

The table lists this clonotype with many counts. The V and J genes are TRBV14 and TRBJ1-2; tentative D call: TRBD1 (5 bases). In germline, CDR1 is SGHDN, CDR2 FVKESK. Trimming shortened V by 4 bases and J by 7 bases, and 10 bases separated the two germline ends. The CDR3 extends over 12 amino acids. CDR3 sequence: CASSRGDSGYTF. The CDR3, as DNA: TGTGCCAGCAGCCGAGGGGACTCTGGCTACACCTTC. The full variable domain, completed using reference TRBV14 and TRBJ1-2, is EAGVTQFPSHSVIEKGQTVTLRCDPISGHDNLYWYRRVMGKEIKFLLHFVKESKQDESGMPNNRFLAERTGGTYSTLKVQPAELEDSGVYFCASSRGDSGYTFGSGTRLTVV.

This clonotype turned up a few times. The rearrangement joins TRBV5-1 to TRBJ1-4, with D hard to call. Germline V lookup: CDR1 SGHRS, CDR2 YFSETQ. The V end lost 0 bases, the J end lost 5 bases, and 11 bases lay between the germline ends. CDR3 length equals 15 residues. Written as DNA, the CDR3 is TGCGCCAGCAGCTTGGCGGGGATTAGGAATGAAAAACTGTTTTTT. It codes for CASSLAGIRNEKLFF.

This clonotype turned up a few times. J is TRBJ2-7 and V is TRBV28, with 7 positions matching TRBD1. Germline V gene sequence: CDR1 MDHEN, CDR2 SYDVKM. CDR3 length equals 14 residues. The trim removed 7 bases at V and 2 bases at J, leaving 8 bases unmatched. The CDR3 sequence is CASTWTGRPYEQYF. The CDR3 coding sequence is TGTGCCAGCACCTGGACAGGCCGCCCCTACGAGCAGTACTTC.

V and J are TRBV12-3 or TRBV12-4 and TRBJ1-1; 7 bases align to TRBD1. J lost 3 bases, V lost 6 bases, and 10 bases had no gene match. The CDR3 sequence is 15 residues long. The CDR3 loop is CASRKLRGYHTEAFF. In DNA form, the CDR3 reads TGTGCCAGCAGAAAACTCAGGGGGTATCACACTGAAGCTTTCTTT.

This clonotype was detected ten times or more. The chain links TRBV30 to TRBJ1-1; 7 bases fit TRBD1. Germline CDR1 and CDR2: GTSNPN and SVGIG (reference sequence). V trimming: 4 bases; J trimming: 1 base; junction bases outside the gene matches: 3. The length of the CDR3 is 13 residues. The DNA of the CDR3 is TGTGCCTGGACCCGGACAGGGAACACTGAAGCTTTCTTT. The encoded protein is CAWTRTGNTEAFF.